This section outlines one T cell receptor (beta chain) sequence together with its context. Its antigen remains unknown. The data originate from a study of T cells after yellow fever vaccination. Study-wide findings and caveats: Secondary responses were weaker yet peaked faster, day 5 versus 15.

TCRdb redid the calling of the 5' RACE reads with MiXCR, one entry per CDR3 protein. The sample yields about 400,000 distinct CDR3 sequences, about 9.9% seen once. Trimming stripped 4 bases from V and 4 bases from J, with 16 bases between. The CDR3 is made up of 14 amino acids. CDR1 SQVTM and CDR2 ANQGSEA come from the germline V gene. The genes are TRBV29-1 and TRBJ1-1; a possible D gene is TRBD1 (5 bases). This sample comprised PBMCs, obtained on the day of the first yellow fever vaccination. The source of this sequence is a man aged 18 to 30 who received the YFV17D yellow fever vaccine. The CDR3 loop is CSVVARVGPTEAFF. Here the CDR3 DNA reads TGCAGCGTTGTTGCCAGGGTGGGACCCACTGAAGCTTTCTTT. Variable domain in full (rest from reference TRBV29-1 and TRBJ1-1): SAVISQKPSRDICQRGTSLTIQCQVDSQVTMMFWYRQQPGQSLTLIATANQGSEATYESGFVIDKFPISRPNLTFSTLTVSNMSPEDSSIYLCSVVARVGPTEAFFGQGTRLTVV.